Shown below are 17 T cell receptor beta chains from a single sample sequenced in a study of T-cell memory formation after mild COVID-19. Each CDR3 protein gets one entry after TCRdb re-called the 5' RACE reads with MiXCR. The sample has 350,000 to 500,000 distinct CDR3 sequences, 20% seen once. Material for sequencing was PBMCs or a T cell subset sorted from them (not recorded which). These receptors were taken from an adult woman who had mild COVID-19 (a few samples of this study predate the infection). Cell type and time point are not known.

The chain carries TRBV12-3 or TRBV12-4 and TRBJ2-7, with D hard to call. The length of the CDR3 is 14 residues. Between the trimmed V and J ends, which lost 5 bases and 3 bases, there was a span of 14 bases. CDR3: CASSAWALGYEQYF. CDR3 bases: TGTGCCAGCAGTGCCTGGGCTCTGGGCTACGAGCAGTACTTC.

This rearrangement joins TRBV5-1 to TRBJ1-1, with D possibly matching TRBD1 (5 bases). Trimming took off 0 bases at V and 0 bases at J, with 12 bases between the two ends. Germline CDR1 SGHRS, CDR2 YFSETQ. This CDR3 region has 16 residues. The CDR3 DNA reads as TGCGCCAGCAGCTTGGCCGGGGACCGATTGAACACTGAAGCTTTCTTT. Protein: CASSLAGDRLNTEAFF.

In this sample, this clonotype turned up once. The V and J genes are TRBV4-2 and TRBJ2-7; 9 bases fit TRBD1. CDR1 is LGHNA and CDR2 is YNFKEQ in the germline V gene. CDR3 length: 14 residues. With V trimmed by 5 bases and J by 3 bases, 5 bases remained unmatched. CDR3 protein: CASSKTTGGYEQYF. The CDR3, as DNA: TGTGCCAGCAGCAAAACGACAGGGGGCTACGAGCAGTACTTC.

This clonotype occurred a few times. V is TRBV10-3 and J is TRBJ1-1, with D uncertain. CDR1 is ENHRY and CDR2 is SYGVKD in the germline V gene. This CDR3 region has 12 residues. The V end was cut by 2 bases, the J end by 3 bases, with 4 bases between. This CDR3 reads CAISEGYTEAFF. CDR3 nucleotide sequence: TGTGCCATCAGTGAGGGTTACACTGAAGCTTTCTTT.

In its sample, this clonotype was seen a few times. The V call is TRBV7-2, the J call TRBJ2-2, with TRBD1 as a possible D gene (6 bases). There are 16 residues in the CDR3. The V end lost 3 bases, the J end lost 0 bases, and 11 bases lay between the germline ends. Germline CDR1 reads SGHTA; CDR2 reads FQGNSA. The CDR3 loop reads CASSLVGQPNTGELFF. For the CDR3, the DNA is TGTGCCAGCAGCTTGGTTGGACAGCCGAACACCGGGGAGCTGTTTTTT.

A few counts support this clonotype. The chain combines TRBV4-1 with TRBJ2-3; 8 bases line up with TRBD2. CDR1 and CDR2 from the germline V gene are MGHRA and YSYEKL. The CDR3 is 17 amino acids. J lost 5 bases, V lost 3 bases, and 13 bases had no gene match. CDR3 DNA sequence: TGCGCCAGCAGCCATCCCCTTGCGGGAGGTCGGGGAGATACGCAGTATTTT. Protein product: CASSHPLAGGRGDTQYF.

This clonotype was counted ten times or more. The gene calls are TRBV25-1 and TRBJ1-1, with D unclear. The V end was cut by 3 bases, the J end by 9 bases, with 11 bases between. Germline V CDR1 and CDR2: MGHDK, SYGVNS. CDR3 size: 12 residues. This chain's CDR3 is CASSDAELKAFF. In DNA, the CDR3 is TGTGCCAGCAGTGATGCGGAACTTAAAGCTTTCTTT.

Only a few counts were recorded for this clonotype. The chain carries TRBV5-6 and TRBJ1-1; D is perhaps TRBD1 (5 bases). The CDR3 sequence is 16 residues long. V lost 2 bases, J lost 0 bases, and 14 bases lay in between. Germline loops: CDR1 SGHDT, CDR2 YYEEEE. CDR3 in amino acids: CASSLRSTALNTEAFF. CDR3 nucleotides: TGTGCCAGCAGCTTAAGGTCGACAGCGTTGAACACTGAAGCTTTCTTT.

This clonotype was observed a few times. V is TRBV2 and J is TRBJ2-1; TRBD2 aligns across 13 bases. CDR1 SNHLY and CDR2 FYNNEI come from the germline V gene. The CDR3 runs 14 residues. The V segment lost 5 bases and the J segment 10 bases; nucleotides outside the gene matches: 5. The DNA for the CDR3 is TGTGCCAGCAGTTCACTAGCGGGGGGGCCGGAGCAGTTCTTC. It is translated as CASSSLAGGPEQFF.

The chain recombines TRBV6-2 or TRBV6-3 with TRBJ1-1; the D is unclear. Trimming took 8 bases from V and 5 from J, leaving 12 bases between them. The V gene's germline CDR1 is MNHEY and CDR2 SVGEGT. The CDR3 covers 12 residues. The CDR3 DNA reads TGTGCCAGCTTTCGAGTGGGGACTGAAGCTTTCTTT. Amino acids: CASFRVGTEAFF.

This chain joins TRBV7-3 and TRBJ1-2, with TRBD1 as a possible D gene (5 bases). Germline loops: CDR1 SGHTA, CDR2 FQGTGA. The CDR3 sequence is 15 residues long. The V and J ends lost 0 bases and 8 bases respectively, with 16 bases between them. DNA for the CDR3: TGTGCCAGCAGCTTAACAGGGACGGAAGTCCACGGCTACACCTTC. Its protein product is CASSLTGTEVHGYTF.

The rearrangement joins TRBV7-2 to TRBJ1-6, with a tentative D call TRBD1 (6 bases). With 5 bases removed from V and 7 bases from J, the gap between germline ends came to 12 bases. The germline V gene has CDR1 SGHTA and CDR2 FQGNSA. CDR3 size: 14 residues. CDR3 loop: CASSEGVSNSPLHF. CDR3 coding DNA: TGTGCCAGCAGCGAGGGGGTCTCCAATTCACCCCTCCACTTT.

The V call is TRBV7-9, the J call TRBJ2-1; 7 nucleotides align to TRBD2. The germline gives CDR1 SEHNR, CDR2 FQNEAQ (reference sequence). The CDR3 loop spans 18 amino acids. After removal of 5 bases from V and 2 bases from J, the junction contained 15 bases not matched to a gene. CDR3 protein: CASSPRRRRGLPYNEQFF. In DNA, the CDR3 is TGTGCCAGCAGCCCACGGCGGAGGCGGGGGTTACCCTACAATGAGCAGTTCTTC.

This clonotype was detected ten times or more. CDR3 nucleotides: TGTGCCATCAGTGGCGACATTTCGTACTCACCCCTCCACTTT. Translation gives CAISGDISYSPLHF. The rearrangement links TRBV10-3 to TRBJ1-6; no definite D call. The CDR3 sequence is 14 residues long. V lost 4 bases and J lost 10, with 14 bases in between. Germline V gives CDR1 ENHRY, CDR2 SYGVKD.

This clonotype was observed a few times. The chain couples TRBV5-1 to TRBJ2-3, with TRBD1 identical over 8 bases. The CDR3 runs to 15 residues. V was clipped by 4 bases and J by 6 bases; unmatched bases: 10. Germline CDR1 reads SGHRS; CDR2 reads YFSETQ. In DNA, the CDR3 is TGCGCCAGCAGCGGCGGGACAGGACGAGGGGATACGCAGTATTTT. Residues: CASSGGTGRGDTQYF.

This clonotype has only a few counts. The V and J genes are TRBV5-1 and TRBJ2-7, with 7 bases matching TRBD1. Germline V gene data show CDR1 as SGHRS and CDR2 as YFSETQ. Unmatched junction bases numbered 8, after V lost 1 base and J lost 4 bases. The CDR3 totals 15 residues. The CDR3 region is CASSLQGDRAYEQYF. CDR3 coding DNA: TGCGCCAGCAGCTTGCAAGGGGACAGAGCTTACGAGCAGTACTTC.

This sequence joins TRBV7-9 and TRBJ1-2; TRBD1 matches 7 bases. V trimming: 2 bases; J trimming: 4 bases; junction bases outside the gene matches: 10. CDR3 length: 16 amino acids. CDR1 is SEHNR, CDR2 FQNEAQ, per germline (reference sequence). Here the CDR3 reads CASSLSTGEDIYGYTF. The CDR3 DNA is TGTGCCAGCAGCTTATCCACAGGGGAGGATATCTATGGCTACACCTTC.